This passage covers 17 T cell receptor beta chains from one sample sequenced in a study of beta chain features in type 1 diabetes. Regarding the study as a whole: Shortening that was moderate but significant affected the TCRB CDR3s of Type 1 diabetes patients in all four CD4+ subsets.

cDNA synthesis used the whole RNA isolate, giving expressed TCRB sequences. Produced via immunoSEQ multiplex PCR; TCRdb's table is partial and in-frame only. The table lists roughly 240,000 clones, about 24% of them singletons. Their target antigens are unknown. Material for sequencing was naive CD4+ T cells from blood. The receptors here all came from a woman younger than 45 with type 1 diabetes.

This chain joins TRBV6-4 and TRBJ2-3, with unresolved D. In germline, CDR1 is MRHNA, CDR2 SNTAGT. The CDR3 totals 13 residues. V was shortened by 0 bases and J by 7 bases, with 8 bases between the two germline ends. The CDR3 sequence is CASSDSTGNTQYF. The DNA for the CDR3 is TGTGCCAGCAGTGACTCGACTGGTAATACGCAGTATTTT.

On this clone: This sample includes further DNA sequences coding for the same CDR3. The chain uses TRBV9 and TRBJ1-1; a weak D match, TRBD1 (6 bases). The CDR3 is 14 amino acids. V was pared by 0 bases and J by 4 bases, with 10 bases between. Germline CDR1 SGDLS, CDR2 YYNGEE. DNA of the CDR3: TGTGCCAGCAGCGTAGCGGGAGGGGGCACTGAAGCTTTCTTT. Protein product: CASSVAGGGTEAFF. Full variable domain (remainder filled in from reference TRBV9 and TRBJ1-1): DSGVTQTPKHLITATGQRVTLRCSPRSGDLSVYWYQQSLDQGLQFLIQYYNGEERAKGNILERFSAQQFPDLHSELNLSSLELGDSALYFCASSVAGGGTEAFFGQGTRLTVV.

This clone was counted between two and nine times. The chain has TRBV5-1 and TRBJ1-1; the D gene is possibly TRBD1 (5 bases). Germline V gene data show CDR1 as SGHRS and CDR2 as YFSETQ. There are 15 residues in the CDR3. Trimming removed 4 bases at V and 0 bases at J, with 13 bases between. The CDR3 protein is CASSTRGTMNTEAFF. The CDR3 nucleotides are TGCGCCAGCAGCACCCGGGGGACGATGAACACTGAAGCTTTCTTT.

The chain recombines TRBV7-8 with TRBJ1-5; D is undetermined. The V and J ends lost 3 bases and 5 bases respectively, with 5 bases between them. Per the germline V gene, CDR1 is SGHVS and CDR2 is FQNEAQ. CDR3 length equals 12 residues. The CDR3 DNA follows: TGTGCCAGCAGCTTGCGGTATCAGCCCCAGCATTTT. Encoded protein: CASSLRYQPQHF.

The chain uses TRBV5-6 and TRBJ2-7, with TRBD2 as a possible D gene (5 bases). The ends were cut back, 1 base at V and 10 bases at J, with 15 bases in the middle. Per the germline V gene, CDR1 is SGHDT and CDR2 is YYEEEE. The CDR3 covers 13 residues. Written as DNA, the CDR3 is TGTGCCAGCAGCTTGATTGAGAGGGCGGACCAGTACTTC. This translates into CASSLIERADQYF.

The CDR3 coding sequence is TGTGCCAGCTCACTACAGGGTGGAGAGCAGTACTTC. Amino acids: CASSLQGGEQYF. This sequence joins TRBV18 and TRBJ2-7; the D gene is possibly TRBD1 (6 bases). This CDR3 has 12 residues. The germline CDR1 and CDR2 sequences are KGHSH and LQKENI. V was cut by 4 bases and J by 7 bases, with 11 bases left in between.

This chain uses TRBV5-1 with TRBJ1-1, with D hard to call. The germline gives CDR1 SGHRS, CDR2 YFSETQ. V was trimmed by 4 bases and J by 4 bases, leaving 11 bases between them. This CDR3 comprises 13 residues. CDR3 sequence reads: CASSRSWATEAFF. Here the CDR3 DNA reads TGCGCCAGCAGCCGCTCCTGGGCCACTGAAGCTTTCTTT.

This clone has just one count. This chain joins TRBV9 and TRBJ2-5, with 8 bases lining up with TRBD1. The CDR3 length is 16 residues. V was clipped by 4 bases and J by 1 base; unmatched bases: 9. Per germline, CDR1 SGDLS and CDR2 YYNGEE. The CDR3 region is CASSLKGTGPQETQYF. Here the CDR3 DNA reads TGTGCCAGCAGCCTAAAAGGGACAGGACCCCAAGAGACCCAGTACTTC.

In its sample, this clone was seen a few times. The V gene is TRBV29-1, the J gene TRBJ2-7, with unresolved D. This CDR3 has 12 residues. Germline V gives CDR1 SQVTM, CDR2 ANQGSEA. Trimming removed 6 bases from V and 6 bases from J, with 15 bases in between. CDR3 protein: CSVSGPASEQYF. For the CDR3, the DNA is TGCAGCGTGTCTGGTCCCGCCAGCGAGCAGTACTTC.

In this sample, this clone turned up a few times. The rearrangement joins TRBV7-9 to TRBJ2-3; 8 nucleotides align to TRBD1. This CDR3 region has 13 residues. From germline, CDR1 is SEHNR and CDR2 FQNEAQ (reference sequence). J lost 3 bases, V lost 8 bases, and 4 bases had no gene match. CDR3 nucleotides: TGTGCCAGCCGACAGGGGAGGACAGATACGCAGTATTTT. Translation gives CASRQGRTDTQYF. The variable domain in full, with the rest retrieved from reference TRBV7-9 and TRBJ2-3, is DTGVSQNPRHKITKRGQNVTFRCDPISEHNRLYWYRQTLGQGPEFLTYFQNEAQLEKSRLLSDRFSAERPKGSFSTLEIQRTEQGDSAMYLCASRQGRTDTQYFGPGTRLTVL.

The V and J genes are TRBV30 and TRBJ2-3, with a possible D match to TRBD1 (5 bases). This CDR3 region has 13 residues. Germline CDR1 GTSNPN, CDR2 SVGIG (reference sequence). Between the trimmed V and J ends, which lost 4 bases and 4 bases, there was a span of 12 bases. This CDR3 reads CAWISPGSDTQYF. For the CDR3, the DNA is TGTGCCTGGATCAGCCCAGGGTCAGATACGCAGTATTTT.

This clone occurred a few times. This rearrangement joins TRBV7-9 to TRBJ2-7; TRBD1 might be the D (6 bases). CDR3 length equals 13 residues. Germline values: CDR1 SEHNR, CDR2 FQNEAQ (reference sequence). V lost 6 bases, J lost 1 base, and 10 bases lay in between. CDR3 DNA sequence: TGTGCCAGCAGGTACAGGGAGTCCTACGAGCAGTACTTC. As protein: CASRYRESYEQYF.

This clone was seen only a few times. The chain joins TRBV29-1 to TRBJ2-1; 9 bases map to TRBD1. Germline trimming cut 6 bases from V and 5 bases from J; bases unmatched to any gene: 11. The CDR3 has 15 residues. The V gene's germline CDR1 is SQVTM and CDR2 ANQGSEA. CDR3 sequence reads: CSVQNTGQGHNEQFF. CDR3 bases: TGCAGCGTACAAAACACGGGACAGGGCCACAATGAGCAGTTCTTC.

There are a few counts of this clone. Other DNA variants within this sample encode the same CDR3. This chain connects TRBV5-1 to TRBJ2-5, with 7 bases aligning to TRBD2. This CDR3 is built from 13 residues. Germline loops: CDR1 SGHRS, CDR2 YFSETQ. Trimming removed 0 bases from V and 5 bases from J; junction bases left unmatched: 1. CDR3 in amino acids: CASSLAGGETQYF. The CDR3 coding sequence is TGCGCCAGCAGCTTGGCCGGGGGGGAGACCCAGTACTTC.

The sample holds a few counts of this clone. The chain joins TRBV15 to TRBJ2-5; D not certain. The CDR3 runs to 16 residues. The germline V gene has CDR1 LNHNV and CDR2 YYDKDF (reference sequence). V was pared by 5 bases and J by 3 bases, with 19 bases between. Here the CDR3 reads CATSSPEASRKETQYF. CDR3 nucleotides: TGTGCCACCAGCTCTCCCGAGGCCTCTCGAAAAGAGACCCAGTACTTC. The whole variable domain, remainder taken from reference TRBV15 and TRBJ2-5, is DAMVIQNPRYQVTQFGKPVTLSCSQTLNHNVMYWYQQKSSQAPKLLFHYYDKDFNNEADTPDNFQSRRPNTSFCFLDIRSPGLGDTAMYLCATSSPEASRKETQYFGPGTRLLVL.

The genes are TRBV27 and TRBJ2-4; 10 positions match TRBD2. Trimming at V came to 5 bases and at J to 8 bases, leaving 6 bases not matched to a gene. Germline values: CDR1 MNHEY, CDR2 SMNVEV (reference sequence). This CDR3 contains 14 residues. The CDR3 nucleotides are TGTGCCAGCAGTACGGGGACTAGCGCACACATTCAGTACTTC. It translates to CASSTGTSAHIQYF.

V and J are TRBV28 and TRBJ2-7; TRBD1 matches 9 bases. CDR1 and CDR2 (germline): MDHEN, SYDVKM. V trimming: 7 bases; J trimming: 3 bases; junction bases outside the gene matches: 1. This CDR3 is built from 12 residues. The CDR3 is CASTTGGYEQYF. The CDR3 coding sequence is TGTGCCAGCACGACAGGGGGCTACGAGCAGTACTTC.